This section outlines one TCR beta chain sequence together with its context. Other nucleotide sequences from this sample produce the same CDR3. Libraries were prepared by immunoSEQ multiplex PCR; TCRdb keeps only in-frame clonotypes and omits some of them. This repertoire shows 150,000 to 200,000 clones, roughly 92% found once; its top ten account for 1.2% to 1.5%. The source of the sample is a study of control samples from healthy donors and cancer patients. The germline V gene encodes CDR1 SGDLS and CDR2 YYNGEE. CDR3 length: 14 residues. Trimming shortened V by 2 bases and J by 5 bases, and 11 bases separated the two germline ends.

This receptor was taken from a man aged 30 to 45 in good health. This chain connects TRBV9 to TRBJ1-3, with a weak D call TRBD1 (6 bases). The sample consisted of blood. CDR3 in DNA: TGTGCCAGCAGCGTTGAACAGGGTCGAAACACCATATATTTT. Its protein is CASSVEQGRNTIYF. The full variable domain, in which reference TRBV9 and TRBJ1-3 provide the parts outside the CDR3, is DSGVTQTPKHLITATGQRVTLRCSPRSGDLSVYWYQQSLDQGLQFLIQYYNGEERAKGNILERFSAQQFPDLHSELNLSSLELGDSALYFCASSVEQGRNTIYFGEGSWLTVV.